This T cell receptor beta chain was retrieved from a study of blood T cells in healthy people across ages. Across the whole study: Every two T cells gave about one barcoded beta molecule via template switching.

The use of a sample-barcoded 5' primer and a J-beta primer mix characterized a second PCR of about 6 to 12 cycles. TCRdb re-derived calls from the 5' RACE reads in MiXCR, one entry per CDR3 protein. The sample lists roughly 1,100,000 distinct CDR3 sequences, about 25% seen once, with about 0.69% in the top ten. This clonotype was recorded only once. One end of the junction varies from germline; a read error may be responsible. The CDR3 totals 12 residues. Germline lookup yields CDR1 MNHNY and CDR2 SVGAGI (reference sequence). In addition, the sample was reused for a study of T cells of mothers and their children. That report notes: The shaping of TCR recombination output by thymic selection is similar in related and unrelated pairs. Related mother-child pairs showed slightly, non-significantly higher overlap than unrelated pairs. Detection yielded no persistent microchimeric T cell clones.

Sequenced sample: blood. The receptor was isolated from a girl aged 2-10 years in good health. The chain links TRBV6-6 to TRBJ2-5; D is unclear. CDR3 in DNA: TGTGCCAGCAGTAACTCTGACGGCGGTGAGGACTTC. This gives the protein CASSNSDGGEDF.